The present T cell receptor beta chain was sequenced within a study of blood T cell repertoires in COVID-19. The data were produced by immunoSEQ multiplex PCR, yet TCRdb's version contains in-frame clones alone and is incomplete. The sample consists of around 47,000 clones, over 85% of them appearing once. This clone appeared a single time. This CDR3 is 17 amino acids long. Germline V gives CDR1 WNHNN, CDR2 SYGVQD (reference sequence). Trimming took off 2 bases at V and 8 bases at J, with 24 bases between the two ends. This receptor was obtained from a man older than 75 with active or convalescent COVID-19. The sequenced sample was peripheral blood. The chain joins TRBV10-1 to TRBJ1-2, with a tentative D call TRBD1 (5 bases). The CDR3 bases are TGCGCCAGCAGTGAGGGAAGCAGGGTTGAGGTCTGGGGCGGCTACACCTTC. It specifies CASSEGSRVEVWGGYTF.